The 26 T cell receptor beta chains given below trace back to one sample, sequenced in a study of T-cell memory formation after mild COVID-19. One entry per CDR3 protein results from TCRdb running MiXCR on the 5' RACE reads. The sample has around 210,000 distinct CDR3 sequences; over 7.5% are singletons. Sequenced sample: PBMCs or a T cell subset sorted from them (not recorded which). These receptors all come from a man aged 18 to 30 who had mild COVID-19 (a few samples of this study predate the infection). Cell type and time point are not known.

CDR3 nucleotide sequence: TGCAGTGCCTTACCGGGACACCGAAATTCACCCCTCCACTTT. Its translation: CSALPGHRNSPLHF. This chain uses TRBV20-1 with TRBJ1-6, with D possibly matching TRBD1 (6 bases). The CDR3 runs to 14 residues. V was cut by 6 bases and J by 7 bases, with 16 bases left in between. The germline V gene has CDR1 DFQATT and CDR2 SNEGSKA (reference sequence).

The rearrangement joins TRBV7-9 to TRBJ2-1; TRBD2 might be the D (5 bases). The V gene lost 3 bases and the J gene lost 8 bases, with 14 bases spanning the gap. This CDR3 is built from 14 residues. Germline V CDR1 and CDR2: SEHNR, FQNEAQ (reference sequence). CDR3 protein: CASSLRWSGDEQFF. As DNA, the CDR3 is TGTGCCAGCAGCTTGAGGTGGAGCGGCGATGAGCAGTTCTTC.

This clonotype was seen repeatedly, ten times or more. The chain links TRBV7-2 to TRBJ2-3; TRBD2 matches at 13 bases. CDR1 is SGHTA and CDR2 is FQGNSA in the germline V gene. The V and J ends lost 5 bases and 7 bases, in that order; junction bases with no gene match: 3. The CDR3 runs to 14 residues. The CDR3 DNA reads as TGTGCCAGCAGCGAGGGACTAGCGGGGTATACGCAGTATTTT. Its translation: CASSEGLAGYTQYF.

This clonotype was observed a handful of times. The chain couples TRBV12-3 or TRBV12-4 to TRBJ1-1; the D is unclear. Trimming took 3 bases from V and 0 from J, leaving 11 bases between them. The CDR3 loop spans 15 amino acids. CDR3 in DNA: TGTGCCAGCAGTTTGTGGCGGGGAATGAACACTGAAGCTTTCTTT. Translation: CASSLWRGMNTEAFF.

This sequence joins TRBV24-1 and TRBJ2-4, with D perhaps TRBD2 (6 bases). Trimming left V 9 bases short and J 4 bases short, with 15 bases between. This CDR3 is built from 14 residues. The V gene's germline CDR1 is KGHDR and CDR2 SFDVKD. The CDR3 DNA sequence: TGTGCCACCCCGTGCGGAGGGCCGAAAAACATTCAGTACTTC. This translates into CATPCGGPKNIQYF.

This clonotype was detected a few times. The chain links TRBV7-2 to TRBJ2-5, with a possible D match to TRBD1 (6 bases). The CDR3 is 15 residues long. V was trimmed by 4 bases and J by 5 bases, leaving 17 bases between them. Looked up from germline, CDR1 is SGHTA and CDR2 is FQGNSA. CDR3 protein: CASSWGTRRWETQYF. The CDR3 DNA follows: TGTGCCAGCAGCTGGGGGACAAGAAGGTGGGAGACCCAGTACTTC.

Only a few counts were recorded for this clonotype. The chain has TRBV5-1 and TRBJ2-6; D remains unclear. CDR3 size: 16 residues. The germline V gene encodes CDR1 SGHRS and CDR2 YFSETQ. Trimming pared 5 bases from V and 0 bases from J, leaving 12 bases between. CDR3 sequence reads: CASSFTVNSGANVLTF. CDR3 bases: TGCGCCAGCAGTTTCACCGTGAACTCTGGGGCCAACGTCCTGACTTTC.

The rearrangement joins TRBV6-5 to TRBJ1-2; D unclear. Per germline, CDR1 MNHEY and CDR2 SVGAGI. V dropped 6 bases and J dropped 1 base, with 9 bases sitting between them. CDR3 length: 13 amino acids. CDR3 bases: TGTGCCAGCAGCCAATCAGATAACTATGGCTACACCTTC. As protein: CASSQSDNYGYTF.

This clonotype showed up just a few times. The chain combines TRBV5-5 with TRBJ1-1; no clear D. Germline-derived CDR1 and CDR2 are SGHKS and YYEKEE (reference sequence). V lost 4 bases and J 3 bases, leaving 10 bases between the germline ends. CDR3 length: 13 amino acids. The CDR3 reads CASSQHQDTEAFF. DNA of the CDR3: TGTGCCAGCAGCCAACATCAGGACACTGAAGCTTTCTTT. Looking up the rest from reference TRBV5-5 and TRBJ1-1 gives the full variable domain: DAGVTQSPTHLIKTRGQQVTLRCSPISGHKSVSWYQQVLGQGPQFIFQYYEKEERGRGNFPDRFSARQFPNYSSELNVNALLLGDSALYLCASSQHQDTEAFFGQGTRLTVV.

V and J are TRBV20-1 and TRBJ2-7; maybe TRBD2 (5 bases). Per germline, CDR1 DFQATT and CDR2 SNEGSKA (reference sequence). Trimming shortened V by 3 bases and J by 1 base, and 10 bases separated the two germline ends. The CDR3 runs 13 residues. The CDR3 here is CSASTRGSYEQYV. CDR3 DNA sequence: TGCAGTGCTAGCACTCGGGGTTCCTACGAGCAGTACGTC.

This clonotype was seen more than once but under ten times. The CDR3 bases are TGTGCCAGTAGTACCTATACTAGCGGGGGGTACGAGCAGTACTTC. As protein: CASSTYTSGGYEQYF. The J gene is TRBJ2-7, the V gene TRBV19; 12 nucleotides match TRBD2. Trimming removed 4 bases from V and 4 bases from J; junction bases left unmatched: 5. Germline V gene sequence: CDR1 LNHDA, CDR2 SQIVND (reference sequence). The CDR3 contains 15 residues. The whole variable domain, filled in from reference TRBV19 and TRBJ2-7, reads DGGITQSPKYLFRKEGQNVTLSCEQNLNHDAMYWYRQDPGQGLRLIYYSQIVNDFQKGDIAEGYSVSREKKESFPLTVTSAQKNPTAFYLCASSTYTSGGYEQYFGPGTRLTVT.

The chain carries TRBV11-3 and TRBJ2-3, with 8 bases lining up with TRBD2. Germline V gene lookup returns CDR1 SGHNT and CDR2 YENEEA. J lost 9 bases, V lost 5 bases, and 7 bases had no gene match. This CDR3 contains 13 residues. CDR3 sequence reads: CASSPGGGKTQYF. CDR3 bases: TGTGCCAGCAGCCCCGGGGGGGGGAAAACGCAGTATTTT.

J is TRBJ1-1 and V is TRBV18, with TRBD1 matching 7 bases. In germline, CDR1 is KGHSH, CDR2 LQKENI. This CDR3 contains 16 residues. V was pared by 6 bases and J by 0 bases, with 10 bases of the junction left unmatched. CDR3 nucleotide sequence: TGTGCCAGCTCTCCGGTTACAGGGGCCGTGAACACTGAAGCTTTCTTT. Protein sequence: CASSPVTGAVNTEAFF.

A few counts support this clonotype. The rearrangement joins TRBV6-5 to TRBJ2-7; 9 bases align to TRBD2. With 5 bases clipped from V and 3 bases from J, the junction kept 5 bases outside the gene matches. The CDR3 length is 14 residues. Germline V gene lookup returns CDR1 MNHEY and CDR2 SVGAGI. This chain's CDR3 is CASSMTSGRYEQYF. The CDR3 coding sequence is TGTGCCAGCAGTATGACTAGCGGTCGCTACGAGCAGTACTTC.

This clonotype has only a few counts. The rearrangement joins TRBV5-6 to TRBJ2-3; 14 bases line up with TRBD2. V lost 6 bases to trimming and J lost 5 bases; unmatched junction nucleotides: 2. Germline values: CDR1 SGHDT, CDR2 YYEEEE. The CDR3 has 14 residues. The chain's CDR3 is CASTGTSGGDTQYF. In DNA form, the CDR3 reads TGTGCCAGCACCGGGACTAGCGGGGGAGATACGCAGTATTTT.

This clonotype was seen a handful of times. This chain uses TRBV19 with TRBJ1-1; D gene ambiguous. CDR1 LNHDA and CDR2 SQIVND come from the germline V gene (reference sequence). The germline V and J ends were trimmed by 3 bases and 6 bases, with 17 bases remaining between them. This CDR3 region has 15 residues. The CDR3 reads CASSMLVGEVPEAFF. The CDR3 region has the DNA TGTGCCAGTAGTATGCTGGTCGGGGAAGTTCCTGAAGCTTTCTTT.

V gene TRBV5-1 combines with J gene TRBJ2-5; D is perhaps TRBD1 (5 bases). The CDR3 is 16 residues long. Germline CDR1 is SGHRS and CDR2 is YFSETQ. V gave up 0 bases and J gave up 5 bases, with 17 bases separating them. The CDR3 DNA reads TGCGCCAGCAGCTTGGTTGCAGGGTTGGCGATGGAGACCCAGTACTTC. This codes for CASSLVAGLAMETQYF.

The chain recombines TRBV12-5 with TRBJ1-1, with D perhaps matching TRBD1 (6 bases). Germline-derived CDR1 and CDR2 are LGHNT and FRNRAP. Trimming took 5 bases from V and 5 from J, leaving 12 bases between them. The CDR3 contains 13 residues. This CDR3 is CASGPAGTTEAFF. CDR3 coding DNA: TGTGCTAGTGGTCCAGCAGGGACAACTGAAGCTTTCTTT.

J is TRBJ2-2 and V is TRBV15; 7 bases are shared with TRBD2. In germline, CDR1 is LNHNV, CDR2 YYDKDF (reference sequence). The V segment lost 5 bases and the J segment 10 bases; nucleotides outside the gene matches: 13. CDR3 size: 15 residues. CDR3 in amino acids: CATSPRLAVNVELFF. The CDR3 region has the DNA TGTGCCACCAGCCCAAGACTAGCTGTTAACGTGGAGCTGTTTTTT.

The sample holds a few counts of this clonotype. The rearrangement joins TRBV27 to TRBJ1-6, with D hard to call. The CDR3 consists of 13 residues. Trimming stripped 5 bases from V and 5 bases from J, with 7 bases between. Germline V gene lookup returns CDR1 MNHEY and CDR2 SMNVEV (reference sequence). The CDR3 sequence is CASSPSNNSPLHF. The CDR3, as DNA: TGTGCCAGCAGTCCGTCTAATAATTCACCCCTCCACTTT.

This clonotype occurred a few times. The V call is TRBV20-1, the J call TRBJ1-1; 7 bases are shared with TRBD1. The CDR3 contains 15 residues. In germline, CDR1 is DFQATT, CDR2 SNEGSKA (reference sequence). V shed 0 bases and J 7 bases; nucleotides not matched to a gene: 11. Written as DNA, the CDR3 is TGCAGTGCTAGAGATTCCGACAGGGTGTGGGGTGAAGCTTTCTTT. It is translated as CSARDSDRVWGEAFF.

The sample holds a few counts of this clonotype. The gene calls are TRBV18 and TRBJ1-2, with 7 bases identical to TRBD1. The CDR3 is 13 residues long. V lost 6 bases, J lost 5 bases, and 6 bases stayed unmatched. CDR1 KGHSH and CDR2 LQKENI come from the germline V gene. The CDR3 nucleotides are TGTGCCAGCTCGCCCGGGACAGCTTATGGCTACACCTTC. This translates into CASSPGTAYGYTF.

This clonotype was counted a few times. This rearrangement joins TRBV24-1 to TRBJ2-2; 14 bases are a match to TRBD2. The germline V gene encodes CDR1 KGHDR and CDR2 SFDVKD. V shed 3 bases and J 1 base; nucleotides not matched to a gene: 9. The length of the CDR3 is 20 residues. The CDR3 region has the DNA TGTGCCACCAGTGATCACCCGACTAGCGGGGGGGCGAGGAACACCGGGGAGCTGTTTTTT. Its translation: CATSDHPTSGGARNTGELFF.

This clonotype was observed a handful of times. The J gene is TRBJ2-3, the V gene TRBV4-2, with D unclear. The germline V gene has CDR1 LGHNA and CDR2 YNFKEQ. The CDR3 spans 14 residues. V shed 0 bases and J shed 4 bases, with 8 bases lying between them. CDR3 sequence: CASSQDIEPDTQYF. The CDR3 nucleotides read TGTGCCAGCAGCCAAGATATTGAACCAGATACGCAGTATTTT.

The chain links TRBV7-2 to TRBJ2-6; D call uncertain. Germline-derived CDR1 and CDR2 are SGHTA and FQGNSA. The CDR3 loop spans 14 amino acids. V lost 7 bases and J lost 0, with 7 bases in between. The CDR3 here is CASNFVSGANVLTF. In DNA form, the CDR3 reads TGTGCCAGCAACTTCGTCTCTGGGGCCAACGTCCTGACTTTC.

The chain is built from TRBV12-3 or TRBV12-4 and TRBJ1-4; TRBD1 might be the D (5 bases). V was shortened by 7 bases and J by 7 bases, with 13 bases between the two germline ends. The CDR3 sequence is 13 residues long. CDR3 sequence reads: CASTRDGSEKLFF. CDR3 sequence (DNA): TGTGCCAGCACCAGGGACGGGAGTGAAAAACTGTTTTTT.